The entry that follows covers one TCR beta chain sequence. There are many counts of this clonotype. The antigen it binds to is not known. No per-base quality is available; no much larger clone lies one base away. Amplification of TCR beta CDR3 regions was carried out from RNA transcripts. A first-round RT-PCR of the TCR CDR3 used the HTBI primer set with the Qiagen OneStep RT-PCR kit. The libraries were constructed in a second round of multiplex PCR and then size-selected and purified. The libraries were sequenced on an Illumina HiSeq2000 using paired-end 100 bp reads. The authors' pipeline ran thus. Raw data were processed with SOAPnuke, discarding reads with adapters, uncalled bases, mean Phred below 15, or no exact constant-primer or identifier match. COPE v1.2.5 was used to merge high-quality paired reads, and clonotypes were defined as unique nucleotide sequences. Clonotypes were aligned to IMGT TRBV, TRBD and TRBJ reference segments using MiTCR v1.1. Only V-J combinations with frequency above 0.0001, covering 99% to 99.2% of repertoires, were analysed. A TCS score was defined as the ratio between F50 (clonal expansion) and ExV (chaos), using BLOSUM62-based TCRdist between CDR3 peptides within each V-J. Welch's t-statistics and random forest reduced around 510 V-J features to 13, which were used in a naive Bayes classifier (R e1071). The public reads were reanalyzed by TCRdb: fastp trimming at Q25, MiXCR alignment, in-frame beta chains only. Merged by CDR3 protein, the rows form single entries marked with the most common genes and DNA. The V and J calls reflect TCRdb's pipeline rather than the authors' work. The sample table lists about 420,000 distinct CDR3 sequences, approximately 15% of them with a count of one. The ten largest clones take up roughly 4.8% of the sample.

The sample comes from a study of T cells in Graves' hyperthyroidism and ophthalmopathy (dated by TCRdb to the late 2010s). For the wider study: Peripheral blood was sampled at the time of initial diagnosis, prior to any treatment. Prospective prediction of ophthalmopathy was tested in an independent validation cohort consisting of 18 to 20 hyperthyroidism patients and approximately 16 patients who later progressed to ophthalmopathy. Thyroid tissue and blood T-cell repertoires from about six Graves' hyperthyroidism patients were also compared in the study. The 95 to 100 discovery patients were randomly divided into training and test sets at a 7:3 ratio. The paper reports TCR Vbeta CDR3 sequencing of roughly 140 peripheral blood samples: around 45 ophthalmopathy, under 80 hyperthyroidism and about 17 progressor patients. To identify distinguishing TCR V-J signatures, a discovery cohort of about 100 patients was used, comprising 40 to 45 with Graves' ophthalmopathy and around 57 with stable Graves' hyperthyroidism. Following sampling, methimazole starting at 30 mg daily was given to hyperthyroidism patients, and high-dose intravenous methylprednisolone was given to ophthalmopathy patients.

The CDR3, from cysteine to phenylalanine, totals 15 residues. Solely the CDR3 DNA is kept, with 45 bases framed from the first base. The junction shows trimming of 2 bases on V and 1 base on J, plus 14 bases between the germline ends. From the germline V gene (reference sequence), CDR1 is DFQATT and CDR2 is SNEGSKA. Stable Graves' hyperthyroidism was defined as no progression to ophthalmopathy during 18 months of follow-up. Hyperthyroidism patients were aged 18 to 65 years and newly diagnosed, with disease duration of less than 2 months. Exclusion was applied to patients with uncontrolled infections, other autoimmune diseases, pregnancy or lactation. Diagnoses relied on clinical symptoms, serum thyroxine and TRAb, thyroid ultrasound and orbital computed tomography. PBMCs were isolated from approximately 10 ml of fresh peripheral blood by Ficoll-Paque density gradient centrifugation. Total RNA was extracted with Trizol reagent, and quality was checked on an Agilent 2100 Bioanalyzer.

Overall results and qualifications from the work: In validation, the model predicted progression to ophthalmopathy a median of 6.5 months before onset, with roughly 70% sensitivity and roughly 77% specificity. A model built on a 13 V-J signature distinguished ophthalmopathy from stable hyperthyroidism, reaching 85% to 90% sensitivity and 81% to 83% specificity in cross-validation and 80%/75% in testing. Most expanded thyroid clonotypes (frequency above 0.001) were also detected in blood, suggesting blood repertoires may reflect thyroid immune responses. Sample size was not statistically predetermined, and investigators were not blinded to group allocation.

The sequence was collected from a woman under 30 with Graves' hyperthyroidism. The specimen was blood. The chain is encoded by TRBV20-1 joined to TRBJ1-1; the best D guess is TRBD1, with 5 bases matching. Read as DNA, the sequence is TGCAGTGCTAGAAGAAACGAGGGGAGGAACACTGAAGCTTTCTTT. This is translated as CSARRNEGRNTEAFF.